This TCR beta chain originates from a study of T cell repertoires in cytomegalovirus infection. MiXCR was run by TCRdb on the reads, yielding one entry per CDR3 protein. The sample includes 700,000 to 900,000 distinct CDR3 sequences, almost 30% of them seen just once. About this clonotype: What it binds is unknown.

J lost 4 bases, V lost 6 bases, and 3 bases had no gene match. This CDR3 contains 13 residues. Germline V gene data show CDR1 as SGHNT and CDR2 as YYREEE (reference sequence). Study-level results: CMV-specific TCR beta clonotypes restricted by HLA-C dominated the ex vivo response.

The chain is built from TRBV5-4 and TRBJ1-1; 10 positions match TRBD1. This TCR was recovered from a human donor in good health (CMV status not recorded). Some clones in this sample may be carry-over from other donors' samples. Here the sequenced sample was cultured CD8+ T cells from PBMCs, taken from culture after CMV antigen stimulation. DNA of the CDR3: TGTGCCAGCAATAGGGACAGGGGCACTGAAGCTTTCTTT. It codes for CASNRDRGTEAFF.